This T cell receptor beta chain was recovered during a study of T cell changes during pregnancy in multiple sclerosis. This CDR3 has 18 residues. From germline, CDR1 is MGHRA and CDR2 YSYEKL. Trimming at V came to 0 bases and at J to 0 bases, leaving 7 bases not matched to a gene. The table came from immunoSEQ multiplex PCR; TCRdb's copy has only in-frame clones and leaves some out. The sample comprises more than 35,000 clones, roughly 90% of which are singletons, and about 0.72% rests with the top ten. The chain is built from TRBV4-1 and TRBJ1-4, with 7 bases aligning to TRBD1. The sequencing used CD4+ T cells from peripheral blood mononuclear cells, collected after pregnancy. This clonotype originated in a female donor in good health, enrolled as a control in a pregnancy study. CDR3 residues: CASSQEPPGGTTNEKLFF. The CDR3, as DNA: TGCGCCAGCAGCCAAGAACCCCCAGGGGGGACAACTAATGAAAAACTGTTTTTT.